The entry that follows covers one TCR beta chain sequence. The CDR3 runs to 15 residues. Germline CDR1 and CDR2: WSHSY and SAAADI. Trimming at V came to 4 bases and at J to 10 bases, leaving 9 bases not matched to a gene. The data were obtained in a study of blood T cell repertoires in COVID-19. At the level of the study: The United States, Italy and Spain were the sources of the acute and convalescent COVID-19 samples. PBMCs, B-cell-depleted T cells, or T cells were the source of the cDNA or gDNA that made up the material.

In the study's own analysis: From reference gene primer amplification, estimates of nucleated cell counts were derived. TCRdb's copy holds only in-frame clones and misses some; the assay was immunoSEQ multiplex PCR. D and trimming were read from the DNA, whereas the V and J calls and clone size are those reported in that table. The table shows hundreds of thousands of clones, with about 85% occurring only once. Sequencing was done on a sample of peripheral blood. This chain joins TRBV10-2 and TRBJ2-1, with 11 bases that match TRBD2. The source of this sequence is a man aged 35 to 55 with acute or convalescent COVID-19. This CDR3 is CASSGIAGGPLEQFF. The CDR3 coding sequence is TGCGCCAGCAGTGGGATAGCGGGGGGGCCATTGGAGCAGTTCTTC.